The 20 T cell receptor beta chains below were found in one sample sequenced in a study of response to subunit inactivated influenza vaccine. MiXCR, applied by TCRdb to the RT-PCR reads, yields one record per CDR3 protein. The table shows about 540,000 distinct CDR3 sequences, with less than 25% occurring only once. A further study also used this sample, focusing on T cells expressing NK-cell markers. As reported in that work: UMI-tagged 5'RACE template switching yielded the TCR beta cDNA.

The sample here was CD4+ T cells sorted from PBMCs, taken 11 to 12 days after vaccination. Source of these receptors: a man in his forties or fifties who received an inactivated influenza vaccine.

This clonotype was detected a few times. Here the CDR3 reads CASNSRDRGTNEQFF. In DNA form, the CDR3 reads TGTGCCAGCAACTCCCGGGACAGGGGAACAAATGAGCAGTTCTTC. The V gene is TRBV6-2 or TRBV6-3, the J gene TRBJ2-1; 10 nucleotides match TRBD1. The CDR3 extends over 15 amino acids. J gave up 7 bases and V 7 bases, and 10 bases lay outside the gene matches. Germline V gives CDR1 MNHEY, CDR2 SVGEGT.

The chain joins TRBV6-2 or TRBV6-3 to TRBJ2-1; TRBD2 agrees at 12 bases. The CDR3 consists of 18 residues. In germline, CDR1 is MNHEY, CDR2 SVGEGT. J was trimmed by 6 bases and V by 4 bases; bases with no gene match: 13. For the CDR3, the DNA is TGTGCCAGCAGTTCTTACATCCCGACTAGCGGGAGAGGCAATGAGCAGTTCTTC. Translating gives CASSSYIPTSGRGNEQFF.

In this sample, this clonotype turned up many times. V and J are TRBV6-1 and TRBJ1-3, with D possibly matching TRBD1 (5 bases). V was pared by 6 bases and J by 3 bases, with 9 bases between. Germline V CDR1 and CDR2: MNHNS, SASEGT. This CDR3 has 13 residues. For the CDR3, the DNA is TGTGCCAGCAGGGGGACGGTTGGAAACACCATATATTTT. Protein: CASRGTVGNTIYF.

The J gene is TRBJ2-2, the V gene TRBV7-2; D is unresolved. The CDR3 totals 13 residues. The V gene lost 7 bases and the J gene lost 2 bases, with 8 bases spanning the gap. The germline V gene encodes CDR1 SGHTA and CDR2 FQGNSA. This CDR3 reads CASIGPNTGELFF. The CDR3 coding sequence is TGTGCCAGCATTGGACCCAACACCGGGGAGCTGTTTTTT.

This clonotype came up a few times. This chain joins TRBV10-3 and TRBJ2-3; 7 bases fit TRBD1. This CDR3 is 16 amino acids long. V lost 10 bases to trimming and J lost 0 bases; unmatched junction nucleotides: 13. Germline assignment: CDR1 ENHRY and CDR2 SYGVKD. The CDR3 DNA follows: TGTGCCACTATAAACCGACAGGGCGTAAGCACAGATACGCAGTATTTT. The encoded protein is CATINRQGVSTDTQYF.

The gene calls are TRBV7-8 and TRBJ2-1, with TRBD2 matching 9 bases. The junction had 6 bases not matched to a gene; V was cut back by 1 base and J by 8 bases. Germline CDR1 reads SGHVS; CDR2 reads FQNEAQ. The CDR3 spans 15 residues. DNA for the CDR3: TGTGCCAGCAGCTTAGTGGCGGGGGGGCTGTATGAGCAGTTCTTC. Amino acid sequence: CASSLVAGGLYEQFF.

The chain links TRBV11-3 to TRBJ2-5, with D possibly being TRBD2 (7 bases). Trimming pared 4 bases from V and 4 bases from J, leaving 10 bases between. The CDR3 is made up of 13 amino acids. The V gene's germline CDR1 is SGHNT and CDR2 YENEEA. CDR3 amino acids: CASSWRGGETQYF. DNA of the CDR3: TGTGCCAGCAGCTGGAGGGGGGGAGAGACCCAGTACTTC. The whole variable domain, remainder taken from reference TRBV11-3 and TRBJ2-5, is EAGVVQSPRYKIIEKKQPVAFWCNPISGHNTLYWYLQNLGQGPELLIRYENEEAVDDSQLPKDRFSAERLKGVDSTLKIQPAELGDSAVYLCASSWRGGETQYFGPGTRLLVL.

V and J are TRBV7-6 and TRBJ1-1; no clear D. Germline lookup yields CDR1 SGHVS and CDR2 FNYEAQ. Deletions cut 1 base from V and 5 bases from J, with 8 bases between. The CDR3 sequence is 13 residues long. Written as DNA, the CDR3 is TGTGCCAGCAGCTTAGTGACAACGACTGAAGCTTTCTTT. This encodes CASSLVTTTEAFF.

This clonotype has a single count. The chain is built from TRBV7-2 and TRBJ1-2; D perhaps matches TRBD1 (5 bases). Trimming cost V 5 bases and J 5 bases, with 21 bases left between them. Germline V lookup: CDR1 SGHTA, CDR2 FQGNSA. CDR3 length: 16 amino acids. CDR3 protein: CASSTRGGTIGYGYTF. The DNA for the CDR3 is TGTGCCAGCAGCACCCGGGGTGGGACGATTGGGTATGGCTACACCTTC.

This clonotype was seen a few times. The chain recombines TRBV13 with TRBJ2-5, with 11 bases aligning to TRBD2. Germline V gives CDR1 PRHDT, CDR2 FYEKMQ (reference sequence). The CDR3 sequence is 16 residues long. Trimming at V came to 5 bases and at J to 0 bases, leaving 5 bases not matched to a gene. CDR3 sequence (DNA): TGTGCCAGCAGCCAACGACTAGCGGGAAACCAAGAGACCCAGTACTTC. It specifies CASSQRLAGNQETQYF.

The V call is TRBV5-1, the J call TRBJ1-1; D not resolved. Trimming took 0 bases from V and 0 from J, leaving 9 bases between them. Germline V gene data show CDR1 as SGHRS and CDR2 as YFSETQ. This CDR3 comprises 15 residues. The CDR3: CASSLGPSVNTEAFF. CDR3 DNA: TGCGCCAGCAGCTTGGGTCCCAGCGTGAACACTGAAGCTTTCTTT.

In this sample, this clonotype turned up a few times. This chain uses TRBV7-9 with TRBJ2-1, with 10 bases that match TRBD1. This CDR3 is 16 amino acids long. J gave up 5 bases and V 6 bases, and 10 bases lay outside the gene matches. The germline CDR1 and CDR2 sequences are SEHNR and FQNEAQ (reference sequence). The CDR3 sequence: CASRHRTGGNHNEQFF. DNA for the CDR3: TGTGCCAGCAGACATAGGACAGGGGGGAACCACAATGAGCAGTTCTTC.

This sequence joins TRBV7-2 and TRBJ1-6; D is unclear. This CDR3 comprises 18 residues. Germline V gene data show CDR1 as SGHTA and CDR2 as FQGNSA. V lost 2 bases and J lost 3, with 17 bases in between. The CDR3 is CASSLSSGRSVYNSPLHF. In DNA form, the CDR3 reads TGTGCCAGCAGCTTATCGAGCGGAAGGTCCGTCTATAATTCACCCCTCCACTTT.

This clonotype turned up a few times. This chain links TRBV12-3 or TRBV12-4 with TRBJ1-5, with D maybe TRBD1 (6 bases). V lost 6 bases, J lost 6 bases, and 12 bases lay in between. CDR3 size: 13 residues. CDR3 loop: CASRRGGSQPQHF. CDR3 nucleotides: TGTGCCAGCAGACGAGGGGGAAGTCAGCCCCAGCATTTT.

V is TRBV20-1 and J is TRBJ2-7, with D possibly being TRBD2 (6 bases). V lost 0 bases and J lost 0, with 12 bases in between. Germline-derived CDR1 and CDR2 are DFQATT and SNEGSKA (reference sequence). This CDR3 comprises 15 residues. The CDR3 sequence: CSARDLNSGSYEQYF. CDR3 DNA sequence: TGCAGTGCTAGAGACTTAAATAGCGGCTCCTACGAGCAGTACTTC.

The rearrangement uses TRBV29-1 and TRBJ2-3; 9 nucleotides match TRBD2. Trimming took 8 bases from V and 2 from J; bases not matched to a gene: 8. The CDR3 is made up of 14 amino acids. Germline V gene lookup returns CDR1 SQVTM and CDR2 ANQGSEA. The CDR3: CSQGPGLATDTQYF. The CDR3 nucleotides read TGCAGCCAAGGACCGGGACTAGCCACAGATACGCAGTATTTT.

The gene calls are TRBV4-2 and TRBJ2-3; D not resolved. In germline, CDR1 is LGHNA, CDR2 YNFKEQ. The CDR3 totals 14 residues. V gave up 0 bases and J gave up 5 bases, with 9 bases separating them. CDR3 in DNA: TGTGCCAGCAGCCAAGAACTACGGAGAGATACGCAGTATTTT. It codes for CASSQELRRDTQYF.

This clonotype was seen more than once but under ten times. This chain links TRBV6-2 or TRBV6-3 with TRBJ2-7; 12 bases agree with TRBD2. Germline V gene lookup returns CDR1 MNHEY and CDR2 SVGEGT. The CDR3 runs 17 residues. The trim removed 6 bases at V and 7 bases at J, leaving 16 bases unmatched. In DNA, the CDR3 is TGTGCCAGCAGAGGAACTAGCGGGAGGCCCCTCGAGGATGAGCAGTACTTC. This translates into CASRGTSGRPLEDEQYF.

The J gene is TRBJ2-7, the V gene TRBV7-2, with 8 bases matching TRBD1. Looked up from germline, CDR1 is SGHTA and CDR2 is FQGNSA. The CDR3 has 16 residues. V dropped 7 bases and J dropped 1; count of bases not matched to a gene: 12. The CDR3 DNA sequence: TGTGCCAGCATCAGGAACCCAGGGGGCCTTTCCTACGAGCAGTACTTC. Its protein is CASIRNPGGLSYEQYF.

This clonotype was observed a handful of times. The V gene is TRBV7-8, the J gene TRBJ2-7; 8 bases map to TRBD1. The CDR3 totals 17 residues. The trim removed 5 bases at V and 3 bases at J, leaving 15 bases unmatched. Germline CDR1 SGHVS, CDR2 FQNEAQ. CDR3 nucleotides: TGTGCCAGCAGCCCTAGCCCTGACAGGGGCCCTTTCTACGAGCAGTACTTC. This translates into CASSPSPDRGPFYEQYF.